This paragraph reports one T cell receptor (beta chain). This clone was observed once. The target of this receptor is not known. The input lacks base qualities; no much larger clone sits a single base away. This sample was included in a study of T cell responses to AZD1222 COVID-19 vaccine (dated by TCRdb to the early 2020s). Turning to the overall study: AZD1222 recipients whose second dose came at about 4 weeks and those whose second dose came at about 12 weeks were combined into one group, since spike-specific TCR depth and breadth did not differ between the two schedules. TCR sequencing covered 233 trial participants: roughly 200 given two doses of AZD1222 and approximately 25 given two doses of MenACWY control vaccine. Enrollment into the trials was organized by age into subgroups of 18-55, 56-69 and 70-plus years, and those subgroups contained about 150, 27 and 61 TCR-sequenced participants, respectively. The study at large found these results: In the small 56-69-year group, the increase in depth fell short of significance, most likely because of low power. Because no day 14 peak-response samples were available, repertoires were characterized only after the peak T cell response. CD4 TCRs associated with the vaccine covered the entire spike protein, and the dominant responses were in regions 160-218 and 743-854. Participants were mostly white British, with more females than males. The authors suggested clonal diversity may have been underestimated. Conclusions about previously exposed vaccinees were limited because only five to seven AZD1222 recipients were SARS-CoV-2 seropositive at baseline. Reportedly, almost half of the unique spike-specific TCRs recognized epitopes lying outside the regions that are mutated in the B.1.351 and B.1.1.7 variants. A significant rise in spike-specific TCR breadth and depth was observed after two AZD1222 doses relative to day 0 and relative to MenACWY recipients.

The CDR3 regions of human TCRbeta chains were analyzed by immunosequencing. The source study handled its data this way. Repertoire TCRs were matched against a reference library of SARS-CoV-2-specific TCRs generated with the MIRA antigen-specificity platform. Breadth was defined as the fraction of unique TCRs that were SARS-CoV-2-associated, and depth was defined as the fraction of total T cells that were SARS-CoV-2-associated. Using the MIRA data, each spike-specific TCR was mapped to the spike region that the TCR reacts to and placed in a CD4 or CD8 class. Log10-transformed breadth and depth values were compared by one-way ANOVA with Sidak's multiple comparisons tests. Drawn from immuneACCESS, this table holds only the in-frame rearrangements with V and J called that TCRdb kept. Clones are partly lost; checked studies trace under half to an unresolved V gene and leave the rest unexplained. The V and J calls and the clone size are those of that table, but D and trimming were determined from the DNA. The sample yields roughly 190,000 clones; roughly 92% were counted once. The biggest ten clones account for approximately 1.5% of the sample.

V is pared back by 4 bases and J by 4 bases, with 13 bases lying between the germline termini. The germline V gene (reference sequence) gives CDR1 as MNHNY and CDR2 as SVGAGI. Measured from the cysteine to the phenylalanine, the CDR3 is 14 residues long. The DNA shown is the 42-base CDR3, in frame from base 1. The time point label for this specimen denotes: baseline before first vaccination. Vaccinee samples were obtained from the UK trials COV001 and COV002, which included a single-blind randomized controlled phase 2/3 trial of AZD1222 (ChAdOx1 nCoV-19) in healthy adults. For TCRbeta chain sequencing, PBMC samples were collected from trial participants at day 0 and at day 28 after the second dose.

Material: peripheral blood, obtained on day 0 of AZD1222 vaccination. This clonotype originated in an adult in good health. Here the chain combines TRBV6-6 and TRBJ1-1, with the D gene not clear enough to name. CDR3 protein: CASSSPGEGTEAFF. The nucleotide sequence reads as follows: TGTGCCAGCAGTTCCCCGGGTGAGGGCACTGAAGCTTTCTTT.